The rows below give T cell receptor beta chains drawn from one sample of a study of graft-versus-host responses after intestinal transplantation. Antigen specificity for these receptors is unknown. Sequencing used immunoSEQ multiplex PCR; TCRdb keeps in-frame clones, though not all of them. The data contain about 51,000 clones, 70% to 90% of them singletons. This sample comprised unstimulated CD4+ T cells sorted from spleen or lymph node cells, obtained before transplant. The source is a human donor who was the organ donor for an intestinal transplant. Both conserved end residues are part of each CDR3. A D gene is named only where the DNA matches it firmly. Size is stated for part of the rows, as once, few or many counts, or as a class when the clone is expanded.

TRBV7-2	TRBJ2-3	.	.	TGTGCCAGCAGCTTAGTCGGGAGCCCCTGGCCAGATACGCAGTATTTT	CASSLVGSPWPDTQYF
TRBV5-4	TRBJ2-2	.	.	TGTGCCAGCAGCACTTATATTGCCGGGGAGCTGTTTTTT	CASSTYIAGELFF
TRBV5-5	TRBJ1-4	TRBD1	.	TGTGCCAGCAGCCCAAGTGCCGGGACAGGGGACGAAAAACTGTTTTTT	CASSPSAGTGDEKLFF
TRBV28	TRBJ2-2	TRBD1	.	TGTGCCAGCAGTCTAGGGACAGTACCCTCCACCGGGGAGCTGTTTTTT	CASSLGTVPSTGELFF
TRBV28	TRBJ2-7	.	.	TGTGCCAGCAGTTCAATGGCGGGTGACTACGAGCAGTACTTC	CASSSMAGDYEQYF
TRBV7-2	TRBJ2-1	TRBD1	.	TGTGCCAGCAGCTCCAGGGGGCAAAACTACAATGAGCAGTTCTTC	CASSSRGQNYNEQFF
TRBV30	TRBJ2-7	TRBD1	.	TGTGCCTGGAGAAGGGGATACCAGGACAGGGAACCCTACGAGCAGTACTTC	CAWRRGYQDREPYEQYF
TRBV30	TRBJ1-2	.	.	TGTGCCTGGAGGGGAGCCTCGGAGGTCTATGGCTACACCTTC	CAWRGASEVYGYTF
TRBV9	TRBJ2-3	TRBD2	.	TGTGCCAGCAGCGTAGCACCACTAGCGGGAGGAGTGAAGGCAGATACGCAGTATTTT	CASSVAPLAGGVKADTQYF
TRBV18	TRBJ2-3	.	.	TGTGCCAGCTCACCAGGGGGCCACACAGATACGCAGTATTTT	CASSPGGHTDTQYF
TRBV9	TRBJ1-4	.	once	TGTGCCAGCAGCCCAGGGGCAGCTCCTAATGAAAAACTGTTTTTT	CASSPGAAPNEKLFF
TRBV29-1	TRBJ2-7	.	.	TGCAGCGTACAGGGACCCTCCTACGAGCAGTACTTC	CSVQGPSYEQYF
TRBV30	TRBJ2-5	.	.	TGTGCCTGGCGGGGAGGAGAGACCCAGTACTTC	CAWRGGETQYF
TRBV6-1	TRBJ2-1	TRBD2	.	TGTGCCAGCATGTGGTCAGCGGGAGGGCCCTATGAGCAGTTCTTC	CASMWSAGGPYEQFF
TRBV10-3	TRBJ1-1	.	.	TGTGCCATCAGTGAAAGGGGGGGACTGGACACTGAAGCTTTCTTT	CAISERGGLDTEAFF
TRBV28	TRBJ2-5	TRBD2	.	TGTGCCAGCAGTTTCCAGCGGGGAGGGGCGGAGACCCAGTACTTC	CASSFQRGGAETQYF
TRBV20-1	TRBJ2-1	TRBD2	.	TGCAGTGCTAGGCGGGAGGGTGAGCAGTTCTTC	CSARREGEQFF
TRBV11-1	TRBJ2-3	.	.	TGTGCCAGCAGATTAAGCGGTCTCACAGATACGCAGTATTTT	CASRLSGLTDTQYF
TRBV7-9	TRBJ2-5	TRBD2	.	TGTGCCAGCAGCGTACTAGCGGGGGGAGTCGAGACCCAGTACTTC	CASSVLAGGVETQYF
TRBV18	TRBJ2-1	TRBD2	.	TGTGCCAGCTCACGCCAGACTAGCGAGTTCTACAATGAGCAGTTCTTC	CASSRQTSEFYNEQFF
TRBV27	TRBJ1-5	.	once	TGTGCCAGCAGTCCCACACGGGAAGGGCCCCAGCATTTT	CASSPTREGPQHF
TRBV28	TRBJ1-2	.	.	TGTGCCAGCCACCGCGGGACCAAACTTGGCTACACCTTC	CASHRGTKLGYTF
TRBV4-2	TRBJ2-1	.	once	TGTGCCAGCAGCCAAGATAGAGTTTTTTGGGAGCAGTTCTTC	CASSQDRVFWEQFF
TRBV29-1	TRBJ2-4	TRBD2	.	TGCAGCGTTGAGGGGGGGGCCAAAAACATTCAGTACTTC	CSVEGGAKNIQYF
TRBV7-8	TRBJ2-6	.	.	TGTGCCAGCAGCTTACGCGGGTCTGGGGCCAACGTCCTGACTTTC	CASSLRGSGANVLTF
TRBV30	TRBJ2-3	.	.	TGTGCCTGGACCCCCAGGGAACCAGGTACGCAGTATTTT	CAWTPREPGTQYF
TRBV27	TRBJ1-1	TRBD1	.	TGTGCCAGCAGTCCTCACGGGACAGGGAACACTGAAGCTTTCTTT	CASSPHGTGNTEAFF
TRBV5-1	TRBJ1-1	.	.	TGCGCCAGCAGAGCGGGGCCGAACACTGAAGCTTTCTTT	CASRAGPNTEAFF
TRBV6-1	TRBJ1-2	TRBD1	once	TGTGCCAGCATCTCCGAAATCGACAGGGGCACTGGCTACACCTTC	CASISEIDRGTGYTF
TRBV7-2	TRBJ2-7	TRBD2	.	TGTGCCAGCAGCGTGATGCGGGAGGAACTGTACGAGCAGTACTTC	CASSVMREELYEQYF
TRBV4-2	TRBJ2-3	TRBD2	once	TGTGCCAGCAGCCAAGATCGTCGCCTAGCGGGGACAGATACGCAGTATTTT	CASSQDRRLAGTDTQYF
TRBV29-1	TRBJ2-2	TRBD1	once	TGCAGCGTTGAAGGGGGACAGGGGAACGGGGAGCTGTTTTTT	CSVEGGQGNGELFF
TRBV5-4	TRBJ2-1	TRBD2	.	TGTGCCAGCAGCTTGAAGCGGGGGCCGGGCAATGAGCAGTTCTTC	CASSLKRGPGNEQFF
TRBV28	TRBJ1-5	.	.	TGTGCCAGCAGCTCCCCGCCAGGGATGGGGCAGCCCCAGCATTTT	CASSSPPGMGQPQHF
TRBV6-1	TRBJ2-7	TRBD1	.	TGTGCCAGCAGCCCCACAGGGGGCCTAAGGGGCGAGCAGTACTTC	CASSPTGGLRGEQYF
TRBV4-2	TRBJ2-5	TRBD2	.	TGTGCCAGCAGCCAAGCCTTCCTAGCGGGAGGGGGAGAGACCCAGTACTTC	CASSQAFLAGGGETQYF
TRBV6-1	TRBJ1-3	TRBD1	.	TGTGCCAGCGGGACAGAACTTGGAAACACCATATATTTT	CASGTELGNTIYF
TRBV18	TRBJ2-3	.	.	TGTGCCAGCTCACCACAGGGGTACACAGATACGCAGTATTTT	CASSPQGYTDTQYF
TRBV27	TRBJ2-7	.	once	TGTGCCAGCAGTTCCCTTTCGCGGGACGAGCAGTACTTC	CASSSLSRDEQYF
TRBV30	TRBJ2-1	TRBD2	.	TGTGCCTGGATCGTAGGCGGGGGGAATGAGCAGTTCTTC	CAWIVGGGNEQFF
TRBV7-9	TRBJ2-5	TRBD2	.	TGTGCCAGCAGCTCCCTAGCGGGAGGGACAGAGACCCAGTACTTC	CASSSLAGGTETQYF
TRBV7-2	TRBJ2-7	.	.	TGTGCCAGCAGCCCTGTAGCGTGGAGCTCCTACGAGCAGTACTTC	CASSPVAWSSYEQYF
TRBV13	TRBJ2-7	.	.	TGTGCCAGCAGCGCCGACAGGTCGGCCTACGAGCAGTACTTC	CASSADRSAYEQYF
TRBV5-1	TRBJ1-4	TRBD1	once	TGCGCCAGCAGCCCAGGCGGACAGGGGAGGGAAAAACTGTTTTTT	CASSPGGQGREKLFF
TRBV2	TRBJ2-5	TRBD1	.	TGTGCCAGCAGTGCCGGGCAGGGGGCGGGAGAGACCCAGTACTTC	CASSAGQGAGETQYF
TRBV2	TRBJ2-5	.	.	TGTGCCAGCAGTGAAGCAGACCGAAGGGGGGAGACCCAGTACTTC	CASSEADRRGETQYF
TRBV7-9	TRBJ1-1	.	.	TGTGCCAGCAGCTCCTCCTATAGTAGGAGGACGAGCACTGAAGCTTTCTTT	CASSSSYSRRTSTEAFF